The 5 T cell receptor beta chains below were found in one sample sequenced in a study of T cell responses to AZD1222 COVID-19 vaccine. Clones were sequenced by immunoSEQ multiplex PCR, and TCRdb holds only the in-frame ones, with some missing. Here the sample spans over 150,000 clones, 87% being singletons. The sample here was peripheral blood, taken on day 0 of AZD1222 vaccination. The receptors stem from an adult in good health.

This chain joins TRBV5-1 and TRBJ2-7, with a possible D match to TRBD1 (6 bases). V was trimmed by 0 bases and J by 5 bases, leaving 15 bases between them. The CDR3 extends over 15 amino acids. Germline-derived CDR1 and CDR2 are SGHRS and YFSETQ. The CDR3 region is CASSLGGTGSNEQYF. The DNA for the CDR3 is TGCGCCAGCAGCTTGGGGGGAACAGGGTCCAACGAGCAGTACTTC.

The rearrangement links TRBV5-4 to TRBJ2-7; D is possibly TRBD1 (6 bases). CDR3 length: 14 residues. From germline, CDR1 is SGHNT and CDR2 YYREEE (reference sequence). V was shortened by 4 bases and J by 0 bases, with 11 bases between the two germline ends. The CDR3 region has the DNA TGTGCCAGCAGCCCAGGGGAAAACTCCTACGAGCAGTACTTC. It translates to CASSPGENSYEQYF.

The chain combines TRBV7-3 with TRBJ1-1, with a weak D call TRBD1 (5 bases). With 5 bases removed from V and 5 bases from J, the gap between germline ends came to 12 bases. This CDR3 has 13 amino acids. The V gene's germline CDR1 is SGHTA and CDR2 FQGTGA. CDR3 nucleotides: TGTGCCAGCAGCGAGGGACGGAAAACTGAAGCTTTCTTT. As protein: CASSEGRKTEAFF.

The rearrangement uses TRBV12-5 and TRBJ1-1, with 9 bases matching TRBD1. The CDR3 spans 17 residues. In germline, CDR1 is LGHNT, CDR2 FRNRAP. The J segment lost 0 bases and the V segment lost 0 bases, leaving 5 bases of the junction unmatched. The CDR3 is CASGLVGTGSMNTEAFF. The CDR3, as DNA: TGTGCTAGTGGTTTGGTAGGGACAGGGAGCATGAACACTGAAGCTTTCTTT.

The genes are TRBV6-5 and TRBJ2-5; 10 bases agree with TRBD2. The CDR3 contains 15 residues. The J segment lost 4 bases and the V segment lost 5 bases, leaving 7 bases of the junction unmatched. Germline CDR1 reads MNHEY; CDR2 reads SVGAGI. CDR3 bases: TGTGCCAGCAGTACTGCGGGACTAGCGAGAGAGACCCAGTACTTC. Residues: CASSTAGLARETQYF.